These 19 T cell receptor beta chains were sequenced from one sample in a study of response to subunit inactivated influenza vaccine. TCRdb re-called the RT-PCR reads with MiXCR, one entry per CDR3 protein. The sample holds 860,000 or so distinct CDR3 sequences, about 20% seen once. The sequences come from PBMCs from blood, collected around 5 days after vaccination. The receptor source for this set is a man aged 45-60 years who received an inactivated influenza vaccine.

This clonotype appeared many times. This chain uses TRBV4-3 with TRBJ2-2, with D maybe TRBD2 (5 bases). The CDR3 runs 13 residues. Germline V CDR1 and CDR2: LGHNA, YSLEER. Trimming cost V 3 bases and J 5 bases, with 7 bases left between them. The CDR3 here is CASSHGGTGELFF. Written as DNA, the CDR3 is TGCGCCAGCAGCCACGGAGGTACCGGGGAGCTGTTTTTT.

This clonotype has a handful of counts. The V and J genes are TRBV29-1 and TRBJ2-1, with 7 nucleotides matching TRBD1. CDR3 length: 13 amino acids. Germline V lookup: CDR1 SQVTM, CDR2 ANQGSEA. The V gene end was trimmed by 8 bases and the J gene end by 4 bases; junction bases not matched to a gene: 8. The DNA of the CDR3 is TGCAGCTCCAGCTGGGACAGTTACAATGAGCAGTTCTTC. Its protein is CSSSWDSYNEQFF.

This clonotype was found a few times. For the CDR3, the DNA is TGTGCCAGCAGACAGGCGTCCAAAAACATTCAGTACTTC. It specifies CASRQASKNIQYF. The chain has TRBV28 and TRBJ2-4; maybe TRBD1 (5 bases). The germline V gene encodes CDR1 MDHEN and CDR2 SYDVKM. The CDR3 has 13 amino acids. Trimming removed 6 bases at V and 2 bases at J, with 8 bases between.

This clonotype was seen a handful of times. The chain uses TRBV28 and TRBJ1-5; 9 bases match TRBD1. Germline V CDR1 and CDR2: MDHEN, SYDVKM. The length of the CDR3 is 16 residues. With V trimmed by 5 bases and J by 4 bases, 9 bases remained unmatched. The DNA of the CDR3 is TGTGCCAGCAGTAGCACCGGGACAGGGTTGAATCAGCCCCAGCATTTT. As protein: CASSSTGTGLNQPQHF.

This clonotype was found once. V and J are TRBV7-2 and TRBJ2-7, with a tentative D call TRBD1 (6 bases). CDR3 size: 13 residues. The V gene lost 3 bases and the J gene lost 3 bases, with 9 bases spanning the gap. Germline CDR1 SGHTA, CDR2 FQGNSA. The CDR3 DNA is TGTGCCAGCAGCTTTGAAGGGGGCTACGAGCAGTACTTC. Translated: CASSFEGGYEQYF.

The chain carries TRBV11-1 and TRBJ2-7, with D tentatively TRBD1 (6 bases). Trimming removed 3 bases at V and 3 bases at J, with 12 bases between. The CDR3 extends over 14 amino acids. The germline V gene has CDR1 SGHAT and CDR2 FQDESV (reference sequence). Here the CDR3 reads CASSFTGSYYEQYF. The DNA of the CDR3 is TGTGCCAGCAGCTTTACAGGGAGCTACTACGAGCAGTACTTC. The whole variable domain, remainder taken from reference TRBV11-1 and TRBJ2-7, is EAEVAQSPRYKITEKSQAVAFWCDPISGHATLYWYRQILGQGPELLVQFQDESVVDDSQLPKDRFSAERLKGVDSTLKIQPAELGDSAMYLCASSFTGSYYEQYFGPGTRLTVT.

The chain has TRBV15 and TRBJ2-7; 9 nucleotides agree with TRBD1. Per the germline V gene, CDR1 is LNHNV and CDR2 is YYDKDF (reference sequence). V lost 4 bases, J lost 1 base, and 5 bases stayed unmatched. There are 15 residues in the CDR3. The CDR3 region is CATSNDRGDSYEQYF. DNA for the CDR3: TGTGCCACCAGCAATGACAGGGGGGATTCCTACGAGCAGTACTTC.

The chain uses TRBV7-9 and TRBJ2-6; D uncertain. This CDR3 spans 15 amino acids. Germline V lookup: CDR1 SEHNR, CDR2 FQNEAQ (reference sequence). Trimming stripped 7 bases from V and 1 base from J, with 11 bases between. In DNA, the CDR3 is TGTGCCAGCATCGAAGGTCTATCTGGGGCCAACGTCCTGACTTTC. This codes for CASIEGLSGANVLTF.

This chain joins TRBV27 and TRBJ1-6, with D tentatively TRBD1 (5 bases). The V gene's germline CDR1 is MNHEY and CDR2 SMNVEV (reference sequence). The V and J ends lost 3 bases and 2 bases respectively, with 11 bases between them. The CDR3 contains 16 residues. The CDR3: CASSLSGGTYNSPLHF. CDR3 DNA sequence: TGTGCCAGCAGTTTGTCCGGGGGGACCTATAATTCACCCCTCCACTTT.

This clonotype came up a few times. The gene calls are TRBV15 and TRBJ2-7; TRBD2 agrees at 13 bases. With V trimmed by 1 base and J by 4 bases, 4 bases remained unmatched. The CDR3 covers 16 residues. Germline V gene data show CDR1 as LNHNV and CDR2 as YYDKDF (reference sequence). The CDR3 DNA follows: TGTGCCACCAGCAGAGGTGGACTAGCGGGAGTTTACGAGCAGTACTTC. Protein sequence: CATSRGGLAGVYEQYF.

This clonotype was recorded a few times. The genes are TRBV6-6 and TRBJ1-5; D remains ambiguous. Trimming cost V 2 bases and J 15 bases, with 14 bases left between them. Germline V CDR1 and CDR2: MNHNY, SVGAGI (reference sequence). The CDR3 runs 12 residues. In DNA form, the CDR3 reads TGTGCCAGCAGTTACGGAGGACTCGTTTTGCATTTT. It is translated as CASSYGGLVLHF.

The gene calls are TRBV7-9 and TRBJ1-6; D is perhaps TRBD1 (5 bases). V was cut by 8 bases and J by 8 bases, with 10 bases left in between. The CDR3 contains 12 residues. Per germline, CDR1 SEHNR and CDR2 FQNEAQ (reference sequence). The CDR3 coding sequence is TGTGCCAGCCAGAGAGGGGATTCACCCCTCCACTTT. Protein: CASQRGDSPLHF. The whole variable domain, filled in from reference TRBV7-9 and TRBJ1-6, reads DTGVSQNPRHKITKRGQNVTFRCDPISEHNRLYWYRQTLGQGPEFLTYFQNEAQLEKSRLLSDRFSAERPKGSFSTLEIQRTEQGDSAMYLCASQRGDSPLHFGNGTRLTVT.

There are a few counts of this clonotype. The chain uses TRBV28 and TRBJ2-7; a weak D match, TRBD2 (7 bases). Trimming left V 6 bases short and J 13 bases short, with 22 bases between. Looked up from germline, CDR1 is MDHEN and CDR2 is SYDVKM. The CDR3 runs 13 residues. The CDR3 spells CASRGAYSGTYYF. CDR3 in DNA: TGTGCCAGCAGGGGAGCATACAGCGGGACATACTACTTC.

This clonotype was seen only a few times. CDR3 amino acids: CASRTGLAGGEQYF. In nucleotides, the CDR3 is TGTGCCAGCAGGACGGGACTAGCGGGAGGGGAGCAGTACTTC. The rearrangement links TRBV12-3 or TRBV12-4 to TRBJ2-7; 16 nucleotides line up with TRBD2. J gave up 7 bases and V 6 bases, and 3 bases lay outside the gene matches. The CDR3 runs to 14 residues.

This clonotype showed up just a few times. V is TRBV5-1 and J is TRBJ2-3; a possible D gene is TRBD1 (6 bases). Germline CDR1 SGHRS, CDR2 YFSETQ. V gave up 1 base and J gave up 3 bases, with 15 bases separating them. CDR3 length: 16 amino acids. DNA for the CDR3: TGCGCCAGCAGCTTGCAAGCAGGGGTCGTTACAGATACGCAGTATTTT. Translation gives CASSLQAGVVTDTQYF.

The table lists this clonotype with many counts. This chain joins TRBV28 and TRBJ1-2; 8 nucleotides align to TRBD1. With 6 bases clipped from V and 2 bases from J, the junction kept 2 bases outside the gene matches. CDR3 length equals 13 residues. Germline V lookup: CDR1 MDHEN, CDR2 SYDVKM. The CDR3 region is CASRRQGNYGYTF. The CDR3 DNA follows: TGTGCCAGCAGAAGACAGGGGAACTATGGCTACACCTTC.

The genes are TRBV5-1 and TRBJ2-1; D is ambiguous. The V end lost 7 bases, the J end lost 0 bases, and 11 bases lay between the germline ends. The length of the CDR3 is 14 residues. The germline gives CDR1 SGHRS, CDR2 YFSETQ. The CDR3 DNA reads as TGCGCCAGCGCACTTACGAGCTCCTACAATGAGCAGTTCTTC. Residues: CASALTSSYNEQFF. The entire variable domain, with the rest obtained from reference TRBV5-1 and TRBJ2-1, is as follows: KAGVTQTPRYLIKTRGQQVTLSCSPISGHRSVSWYQQTPGQGLQFLFEYFSETQRNKGNFPGRFSGRQFSNSRSEMNVSTLELGDSALYLCASALTSSYNEQFFGPGTRLTVL.

The chain has TRBV10-3 and TRBJ2-3; 11 nucleotides line up with TRBD2. The CDR3 sequence is 19 residues long. CDR1 is ENHRY, CDR2 SYGVKD, per germline. V was pared by 0 bases and J by 0 bases, with 8 bases of the junction left unmatched. The CDR3 DNA reads TGTGCCATCAGTGAGTCGTCGCTAGCGGGAGGATTTAGCACAGATACGCAGTATTTT. This gives the protein CAISESSLAGGFSTDTQYF.

Ten or more counts support this clonotype. The V and J genes are TRBV5-1 and TRBJ2-7; 10 bases fit TRBD1. V shed 1 base, J shed 7 bases, and the junction held 8 bases outside the gene matches. Germline lookup yields CDR1 SGHRS and CDR2 YFSETQ. The CDR3 runs 15 residues. CDR3 residues: CASSLTGTGEWEQYF. The CDR3 nucleotides are TGCGCCAGCAGCTTGACCGGGACAGGGGAGTGGGAGCAGTACTTC.